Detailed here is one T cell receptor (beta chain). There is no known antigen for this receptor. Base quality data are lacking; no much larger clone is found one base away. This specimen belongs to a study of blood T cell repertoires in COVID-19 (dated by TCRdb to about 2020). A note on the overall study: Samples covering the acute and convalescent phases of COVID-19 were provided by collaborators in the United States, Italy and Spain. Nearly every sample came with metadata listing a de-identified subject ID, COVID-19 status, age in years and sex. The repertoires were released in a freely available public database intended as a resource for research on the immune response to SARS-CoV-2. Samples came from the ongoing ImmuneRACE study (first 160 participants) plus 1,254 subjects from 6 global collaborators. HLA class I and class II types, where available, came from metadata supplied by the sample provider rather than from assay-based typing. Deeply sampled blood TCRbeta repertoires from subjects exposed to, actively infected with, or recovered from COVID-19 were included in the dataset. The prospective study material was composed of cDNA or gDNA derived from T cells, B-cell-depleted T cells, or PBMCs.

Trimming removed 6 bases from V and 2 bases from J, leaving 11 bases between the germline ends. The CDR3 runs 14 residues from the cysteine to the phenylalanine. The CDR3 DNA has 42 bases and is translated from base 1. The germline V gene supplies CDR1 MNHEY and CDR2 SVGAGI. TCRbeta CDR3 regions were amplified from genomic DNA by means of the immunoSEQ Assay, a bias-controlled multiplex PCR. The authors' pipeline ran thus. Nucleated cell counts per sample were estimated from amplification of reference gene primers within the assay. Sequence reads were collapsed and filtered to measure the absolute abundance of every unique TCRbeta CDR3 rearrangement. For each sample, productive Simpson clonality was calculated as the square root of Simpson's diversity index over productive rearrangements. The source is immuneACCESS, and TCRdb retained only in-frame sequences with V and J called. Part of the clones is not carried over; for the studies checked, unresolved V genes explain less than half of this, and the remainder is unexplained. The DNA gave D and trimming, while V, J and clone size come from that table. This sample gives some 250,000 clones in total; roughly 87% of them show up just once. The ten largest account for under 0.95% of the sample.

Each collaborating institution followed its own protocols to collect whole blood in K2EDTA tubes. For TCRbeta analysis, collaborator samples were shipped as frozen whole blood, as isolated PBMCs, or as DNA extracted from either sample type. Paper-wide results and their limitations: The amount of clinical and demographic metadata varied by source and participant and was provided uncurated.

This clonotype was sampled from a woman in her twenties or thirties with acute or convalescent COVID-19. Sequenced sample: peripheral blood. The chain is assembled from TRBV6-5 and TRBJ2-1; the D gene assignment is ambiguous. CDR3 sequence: CASSWRPTYNEQFF. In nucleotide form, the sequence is TGTGCCAGCAGCTGGAGACCCACCTACAATGAGCAGTTCTTC.